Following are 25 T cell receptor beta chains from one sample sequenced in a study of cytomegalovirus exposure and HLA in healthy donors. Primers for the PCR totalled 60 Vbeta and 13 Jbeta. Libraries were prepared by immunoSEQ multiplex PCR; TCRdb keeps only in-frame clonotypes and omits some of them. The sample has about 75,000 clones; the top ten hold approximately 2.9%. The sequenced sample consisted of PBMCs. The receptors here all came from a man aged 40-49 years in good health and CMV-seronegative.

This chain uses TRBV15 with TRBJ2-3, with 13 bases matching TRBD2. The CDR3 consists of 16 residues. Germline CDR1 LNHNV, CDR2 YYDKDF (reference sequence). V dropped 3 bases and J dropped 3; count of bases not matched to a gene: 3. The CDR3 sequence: CATSRGTSGATDTQYF. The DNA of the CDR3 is TGTGCCACCAGCAGGGGGACTAGCGGGGCGACAGATACGCAGTATTTT. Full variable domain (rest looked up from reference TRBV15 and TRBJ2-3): DAMVIQNPRYQVTQFGKPVTLSCSQTLNHNVMYWYQQKSSQAPKLLFHYYDKDFNNEADTPDNFQSRRPNTSFCFLDIRSPGLGDTAMYLCATSRGTSGATDTQYFGPGTRLTVL.

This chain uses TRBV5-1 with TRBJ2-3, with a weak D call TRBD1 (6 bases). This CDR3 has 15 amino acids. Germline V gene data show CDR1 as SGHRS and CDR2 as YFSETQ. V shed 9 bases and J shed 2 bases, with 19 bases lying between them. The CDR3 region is CATSFGDRPTDTQYF. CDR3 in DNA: TGCGCCACCAGTTTCGGAGACAGGCCCACAGATACGCAGTATTTT. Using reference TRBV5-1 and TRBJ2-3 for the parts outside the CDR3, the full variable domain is KAGVTQTPRYLIKTRGQQVTLSCSPISGHRSVSWYQQTPGQGLQFLFEYFSETQRNKGNFPGRFSGRQFSNSRSEMNVSTLELGDSALYLCATSFGDRPTDTQYFGPGTRLTVL.

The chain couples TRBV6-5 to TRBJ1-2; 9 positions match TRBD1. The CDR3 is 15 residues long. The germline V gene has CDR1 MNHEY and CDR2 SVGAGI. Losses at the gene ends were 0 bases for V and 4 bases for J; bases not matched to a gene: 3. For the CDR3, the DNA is TGTGCCAGCAGTTACTCCCGGGACAGGGCCTATGGCTACACCTTC. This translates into CASSYSRDRAYGYTF.

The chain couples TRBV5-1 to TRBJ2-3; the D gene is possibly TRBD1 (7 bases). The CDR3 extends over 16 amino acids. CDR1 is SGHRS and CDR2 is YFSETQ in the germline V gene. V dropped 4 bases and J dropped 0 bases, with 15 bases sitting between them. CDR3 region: CASSGGTAASTDTQYF. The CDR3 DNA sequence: TGCGCCAGCAGCGGGGGGACAGCAGCAAGCACAGATACGCAGTATTTT. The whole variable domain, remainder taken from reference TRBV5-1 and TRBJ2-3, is KAGVTQTPRYLIKTRGQQVTLSCSPISGHRSVSWYQQTPGQGLQFLFEYFSETQRNKGNFPGRFSGRQFSNSRSEMNVSTLELGDSALYLCASSGGTAASTDTQYFGPGTRLTVL.

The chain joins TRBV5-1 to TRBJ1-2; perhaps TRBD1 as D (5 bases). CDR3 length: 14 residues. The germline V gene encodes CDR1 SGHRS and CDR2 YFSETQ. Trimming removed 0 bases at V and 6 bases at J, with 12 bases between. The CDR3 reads CASSLGQTDHGYTF. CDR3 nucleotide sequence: TGCGCCAGCAGCTTGGGACAGACAGACCATGGCTACACCTTC.

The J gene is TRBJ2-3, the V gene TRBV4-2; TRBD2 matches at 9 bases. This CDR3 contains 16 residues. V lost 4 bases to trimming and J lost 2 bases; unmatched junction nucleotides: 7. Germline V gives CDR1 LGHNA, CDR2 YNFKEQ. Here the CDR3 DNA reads TGTGCCAGCAGCCCTACTAGCGGGTCTATCACAGATACGCAGTATTTT. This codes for CASSPTSGSITDTQYF.

CDR3 coding DNA: TGTGCCAGCAGCGTAGCCAGGGCTGGAAACACCATATATTTT. Protein product: CASSVARAGNTIYF. The chain carries TRBV9 and TRBJ1-3, with D possibly TRBD1 on 5 matching bases. CDR1 SGDLS and CDR2 YYNGEE come from the germline V gene. This CDR3 region has 14 residues. The V gene lost 0 bases and the J gene lost 2 bases, with 6 bases spanning the gap.

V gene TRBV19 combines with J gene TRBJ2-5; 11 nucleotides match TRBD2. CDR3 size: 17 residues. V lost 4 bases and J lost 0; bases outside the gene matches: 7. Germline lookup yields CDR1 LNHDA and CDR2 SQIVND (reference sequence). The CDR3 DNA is TGTGCCAGTAGTAAAGCTAGCGGGGGGCAATACCAAGAGACCCAGTACTTC. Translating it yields CASSKASGGQYQETQYF.

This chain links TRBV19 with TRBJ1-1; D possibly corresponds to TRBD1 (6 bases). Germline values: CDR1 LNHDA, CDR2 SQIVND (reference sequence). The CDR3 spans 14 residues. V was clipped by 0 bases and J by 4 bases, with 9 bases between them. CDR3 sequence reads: CASSIEGGPTEAFF. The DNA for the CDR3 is TGTGCCAGTAGTATAGAGGGGGGGCCCACTGAAGCTTTCTTT. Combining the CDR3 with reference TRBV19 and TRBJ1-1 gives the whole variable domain DGGITQSPKYLFRKEGQNVTLSCEQNLNHDAMYWYRQDPGQGLRLIYYSQIVNDFQKGDIAEGYSVSREKKESFPLTVTSAQKNPTAFYLCASSIEGGPTEAFFGQGTRLTVV.

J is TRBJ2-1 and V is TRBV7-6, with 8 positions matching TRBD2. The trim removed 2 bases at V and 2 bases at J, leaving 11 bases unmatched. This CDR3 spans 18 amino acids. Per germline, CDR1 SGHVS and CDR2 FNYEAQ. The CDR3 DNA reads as TGTGCCAGCAGCTTACACCGGGGGGGGAGATCCCCCTACAATGAGCAGTTCTTC. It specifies CASSLHRGGRSPYNEQFF.

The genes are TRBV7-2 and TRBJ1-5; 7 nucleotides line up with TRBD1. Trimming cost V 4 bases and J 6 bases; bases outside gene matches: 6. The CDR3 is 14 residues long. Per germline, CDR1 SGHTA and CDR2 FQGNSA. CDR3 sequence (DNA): TGTGCCAGCAGCTGGGACAGTTCAGTTCAGCCCCAGCATTTT. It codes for CASSWDSSVQPQHF.

CDR3 protein: CAWSADPGLFEQYF. The CDR3 DNA reads TGTGCCTGGAGCGCCGACCCGGGTTTGTTCGAGCAGTACTTC. The chain recombines TRBV30 with TRBJ2-7; D not resolved. This CDR3 has 14 amino acids. The germline gives CDR1 GTSNPN, CDR2 SVGIG (reference sequence). The V and J ends lost 3 bases and 6 bases respectively, with 18 bases between them.

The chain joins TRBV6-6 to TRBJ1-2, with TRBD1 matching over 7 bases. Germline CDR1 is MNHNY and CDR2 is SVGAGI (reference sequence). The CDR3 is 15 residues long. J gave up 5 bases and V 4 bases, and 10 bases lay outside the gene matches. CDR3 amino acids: CASSSDRAVRYGYTF. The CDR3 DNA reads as TGTGCCAGCAGTTCCGACAGGGCGGTCCGTTATGGCTACACCTTC.

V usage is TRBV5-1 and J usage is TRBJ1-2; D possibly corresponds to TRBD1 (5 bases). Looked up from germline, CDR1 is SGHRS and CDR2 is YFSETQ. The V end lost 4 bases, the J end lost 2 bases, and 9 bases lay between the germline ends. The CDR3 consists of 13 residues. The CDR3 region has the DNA TGCGCCAGCAGCATACAGGAGAACTATGGCTACACCTTC. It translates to CASSIQENYGYTF.

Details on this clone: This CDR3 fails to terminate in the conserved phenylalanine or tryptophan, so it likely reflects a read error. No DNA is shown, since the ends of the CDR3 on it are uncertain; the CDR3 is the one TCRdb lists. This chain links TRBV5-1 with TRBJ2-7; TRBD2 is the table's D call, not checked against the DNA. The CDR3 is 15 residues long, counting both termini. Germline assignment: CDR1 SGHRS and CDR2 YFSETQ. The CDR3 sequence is CASSLRLAGGHHPAA.

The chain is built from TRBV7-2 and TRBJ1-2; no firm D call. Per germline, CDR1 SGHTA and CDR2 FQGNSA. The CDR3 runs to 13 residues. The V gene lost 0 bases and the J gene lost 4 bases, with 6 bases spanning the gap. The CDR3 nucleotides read TGTGCCAGCAGCTTAGCCAGTATCTATGGCTACACCTTC. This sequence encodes CASSLASIYGYTF.

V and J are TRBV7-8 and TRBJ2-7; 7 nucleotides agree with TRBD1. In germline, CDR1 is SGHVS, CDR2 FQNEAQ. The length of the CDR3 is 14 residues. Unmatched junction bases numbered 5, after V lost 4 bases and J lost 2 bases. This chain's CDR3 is CASSSRQGTYEQYF. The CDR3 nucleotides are TGTGCCAGCAGCTCAAGACAGGGCACCTACGAGCAGTACTTC.

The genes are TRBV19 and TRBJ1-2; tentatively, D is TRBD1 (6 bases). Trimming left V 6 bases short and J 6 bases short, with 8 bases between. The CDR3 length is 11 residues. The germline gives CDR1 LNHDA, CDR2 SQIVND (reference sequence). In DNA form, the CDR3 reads TGTGCCAGTAGCACAGGGAATGGCTACACCTTC. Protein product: CASSTGNGYTF. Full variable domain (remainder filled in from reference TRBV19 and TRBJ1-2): DGGITQSPKYLFRKEGQNVTLSCEQNLNHDAMYWYRQDPGQGLRLIYYSQIVNDFQKGDIAEGYSVSREKKESFPLTVTSAQKNPTAFYLCASSTGNGYTFGSGTRLTVV.

The CDR3 DNA follows: TGTGCCAGCAGACCTGAATCCTGGGGCGAAAAACTGTTTTTT. Its translation is CASRPESWGEKLFF. The chain is built from TRBV7-9 and TRBJ1-4; maybe TRBD1 (5 bases). The V gene lost 6 bases and the J gene lost 8 bases, with 16 bases spanning the gap. Germline V gives CDR1 SEHNR, CDR2 FQNEAQ (reference sequence). CDR3 size: 14 residues.

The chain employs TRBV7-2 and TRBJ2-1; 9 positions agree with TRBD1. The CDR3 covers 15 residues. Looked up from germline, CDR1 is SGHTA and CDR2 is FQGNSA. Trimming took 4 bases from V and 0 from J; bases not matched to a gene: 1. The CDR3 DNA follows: TGTGCCAGCAGCTCGACAGGGGGCTCCTACAATGAGCAGTTCTTC. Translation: CASSSTGGSYNEQFF.

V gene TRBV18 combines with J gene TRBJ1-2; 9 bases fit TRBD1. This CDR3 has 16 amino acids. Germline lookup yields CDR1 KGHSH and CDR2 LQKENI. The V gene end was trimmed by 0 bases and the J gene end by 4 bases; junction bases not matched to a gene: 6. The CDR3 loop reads CASSPPADRGGYGYTF. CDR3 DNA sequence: TGTGCCAGCTCACCACCCGCGGACAGGGGTGGCTATGGCTACACCTTC.

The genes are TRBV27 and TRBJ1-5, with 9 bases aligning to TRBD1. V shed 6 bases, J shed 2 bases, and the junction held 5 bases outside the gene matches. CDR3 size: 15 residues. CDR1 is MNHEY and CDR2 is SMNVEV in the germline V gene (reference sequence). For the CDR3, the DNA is TGTGCCAGCAGAACAGGGGGCCTTGGCAATCAGCCCCAGCATTTT. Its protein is CASRTGGLGNQPQHF.

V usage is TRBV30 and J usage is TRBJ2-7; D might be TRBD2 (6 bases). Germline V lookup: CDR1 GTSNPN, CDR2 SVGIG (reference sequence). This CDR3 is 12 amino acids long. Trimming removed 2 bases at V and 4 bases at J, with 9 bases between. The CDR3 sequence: CAWSPSGYEQYF. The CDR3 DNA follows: TGTGCCTGGAGTCCGAGCGGGTACGAGCAGTACTTC.

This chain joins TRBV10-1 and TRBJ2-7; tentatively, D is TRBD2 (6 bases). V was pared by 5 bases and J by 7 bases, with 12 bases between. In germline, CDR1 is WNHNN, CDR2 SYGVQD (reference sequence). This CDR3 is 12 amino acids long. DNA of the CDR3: TGCGCCAGCAGTCCTGGCCGGGGGGAGCAGTACTTC. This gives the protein CASSPGRGEQYF.

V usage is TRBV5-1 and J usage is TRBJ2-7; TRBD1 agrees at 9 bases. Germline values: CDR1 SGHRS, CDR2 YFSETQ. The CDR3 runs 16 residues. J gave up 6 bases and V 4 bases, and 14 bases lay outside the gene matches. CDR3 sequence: CASSEQYGTGPGEQYF. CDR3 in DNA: TGCGCCAGCAGCGAACAATACGGGACAGGGCCTGGCGAGCAGTACTTC.